This T cell receptor (beta chain) was sequenced during a study of blood T cell repertoires in COVID-19. There are 13 residues in the CDR3. Germline CDR1 and CDR2: SGHRS and YFSETQ. V was shortened by 5 bases and J by 5 bases, with 13 bases between the two germline ends. The protocol was immunoSEQ multiplex PCR, while the TCRdb copy is restricted to in-frame clones and leaves out a portion. The table has some 260,000 clones, 87% seen once. Sequencing was done on a sample of peripheral blood. This clonotype originated in a man aged 18 to 30 with active or convalescent COVID-19. The V gene is TRBV5-1, the J gene TRBJ1-1; D ambiguous. The DNA for the CDR3 is TGCGCCAGCAGTTGGCTCGGAGGAACTGAAGCTTTCTTT. This translates into CASSWLGGTEAFF.